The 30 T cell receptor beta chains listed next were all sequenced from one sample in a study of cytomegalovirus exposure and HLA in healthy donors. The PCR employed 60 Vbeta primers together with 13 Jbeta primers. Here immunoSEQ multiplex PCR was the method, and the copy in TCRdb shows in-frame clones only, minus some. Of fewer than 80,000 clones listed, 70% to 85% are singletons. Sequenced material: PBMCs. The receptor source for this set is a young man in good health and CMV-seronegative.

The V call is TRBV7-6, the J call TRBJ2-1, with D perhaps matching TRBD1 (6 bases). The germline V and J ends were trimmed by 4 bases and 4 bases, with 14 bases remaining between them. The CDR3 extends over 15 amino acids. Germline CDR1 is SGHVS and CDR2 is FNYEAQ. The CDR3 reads CASSSSLGAYNEQFF. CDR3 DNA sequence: TGTGCCAGCAGCTCCTCCTTGGGGGCTTACAATGAGCAGTTCTTC.

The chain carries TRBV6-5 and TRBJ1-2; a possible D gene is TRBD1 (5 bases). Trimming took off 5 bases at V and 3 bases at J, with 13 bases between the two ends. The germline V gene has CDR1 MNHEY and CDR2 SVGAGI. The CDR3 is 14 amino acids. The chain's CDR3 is CASSRLQVDYGYTF. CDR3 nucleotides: TGTGCCAGCAGTAGGCTACAGGTAGACTATGGCTACACCTTC.

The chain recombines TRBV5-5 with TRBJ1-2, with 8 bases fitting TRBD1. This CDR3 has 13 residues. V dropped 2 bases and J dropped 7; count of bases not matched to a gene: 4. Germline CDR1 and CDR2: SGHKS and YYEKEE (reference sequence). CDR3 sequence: CASSFGQGGGYTF. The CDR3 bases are TGTGCCAGCAGCTTCGGACAGGGTGGTGGCTACACCTTC.

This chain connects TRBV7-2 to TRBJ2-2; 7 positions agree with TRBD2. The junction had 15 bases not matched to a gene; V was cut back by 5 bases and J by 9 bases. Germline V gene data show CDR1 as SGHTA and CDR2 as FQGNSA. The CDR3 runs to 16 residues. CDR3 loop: CASSPSTLASDRELFF. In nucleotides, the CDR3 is TGTGCCAGCAGCCCCTCCACACTAGCGAGTGACAGGGAGCTGTTTTTT. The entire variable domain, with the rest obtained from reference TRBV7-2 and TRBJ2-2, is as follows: GAGVSQSPSNKVTEKGKDVELRCDPISGHTALYWYRQSLGQGLEFLIYFQGNSAPDKSGLPSDRFSAERTGGSVSTLTIQRTQQEDSAVYLCASSPSTLASDRELFFGEGSRLTVL.

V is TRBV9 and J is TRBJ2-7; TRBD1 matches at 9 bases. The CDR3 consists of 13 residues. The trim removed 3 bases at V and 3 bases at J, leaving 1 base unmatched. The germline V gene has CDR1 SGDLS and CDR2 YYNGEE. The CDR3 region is CASSEGQGYEQYF. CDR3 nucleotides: TGTGCCAGCAGCGAGGGACAGGGCTACGAGCAGTACTTC. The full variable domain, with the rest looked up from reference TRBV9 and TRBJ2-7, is DSGVTQTPKHLITATGQRVTLRCSPRSGDLSVYWYQQSLDQGLQFLIQYYNGEERAKGNILERFSAQQFPDLHSELNLSSLELGDSALYFCASSEGQGYEQYFGPGTRLTVT.

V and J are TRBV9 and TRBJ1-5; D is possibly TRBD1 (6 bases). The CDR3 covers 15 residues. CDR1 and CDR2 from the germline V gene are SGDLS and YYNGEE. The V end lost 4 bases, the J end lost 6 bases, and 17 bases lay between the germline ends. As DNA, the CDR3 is TGTGCCAGCAGCCAGGGGAGACAGCAGGGTCAGCCCCAGCATTTT. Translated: CASSQGRQQGQPQHF.

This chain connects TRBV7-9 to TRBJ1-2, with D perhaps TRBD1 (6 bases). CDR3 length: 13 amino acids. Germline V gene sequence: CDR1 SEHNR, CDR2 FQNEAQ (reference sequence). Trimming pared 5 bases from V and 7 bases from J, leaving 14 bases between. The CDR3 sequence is CASSADRWFGYTF. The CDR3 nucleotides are TGTGCCAGCAGCGCAGACAGGTGGTTTGGCTACACCTTC.

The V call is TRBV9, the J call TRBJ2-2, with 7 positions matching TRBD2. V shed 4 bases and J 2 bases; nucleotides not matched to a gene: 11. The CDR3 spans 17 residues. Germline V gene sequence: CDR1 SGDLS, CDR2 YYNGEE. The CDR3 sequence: CASSTDFGLDNTGELFF. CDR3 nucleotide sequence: TGTGCCAGCAGCACCGACTTTGGACTAGATAACACCGGGGAGCTGTTTTTT.

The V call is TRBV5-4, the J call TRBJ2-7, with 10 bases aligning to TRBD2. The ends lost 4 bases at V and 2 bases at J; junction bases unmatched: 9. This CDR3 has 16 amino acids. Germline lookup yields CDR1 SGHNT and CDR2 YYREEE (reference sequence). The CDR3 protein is CASSPPGLASTYEQYF. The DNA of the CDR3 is TGTGCCAGCAGCCCGCCGGGACTAGCGTCTACCTACGAGCAGTACTTC.

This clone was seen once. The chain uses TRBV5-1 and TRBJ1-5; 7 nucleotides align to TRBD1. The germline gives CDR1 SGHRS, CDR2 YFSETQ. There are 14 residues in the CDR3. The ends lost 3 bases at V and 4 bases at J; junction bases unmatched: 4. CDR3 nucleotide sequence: TGCGCCAGCAGCTCCGGACAGGCTAATCAGCCCCAGCATTTT. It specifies CASSSGQANQPQHF. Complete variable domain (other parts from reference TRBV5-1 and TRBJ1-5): KAGVTQTPRYLIKTRGQQVTLSCSPISGHRSVSWYQQTPGQGLQFLFEYFSETQRNKGNFPGRFSGRQFSNSRSEMNVSTLELGDSALYLCASSSGQANQPQHFGDGTRLSIL.

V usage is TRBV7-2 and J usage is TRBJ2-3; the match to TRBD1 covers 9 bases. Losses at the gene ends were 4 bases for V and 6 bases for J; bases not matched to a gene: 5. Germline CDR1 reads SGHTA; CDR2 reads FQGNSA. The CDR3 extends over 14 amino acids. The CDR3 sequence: CASSSGTGRDTQYF. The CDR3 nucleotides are TGTGCCAGCAGCTCCGGGACAGGGAGGGATACGCAGTATTTT.

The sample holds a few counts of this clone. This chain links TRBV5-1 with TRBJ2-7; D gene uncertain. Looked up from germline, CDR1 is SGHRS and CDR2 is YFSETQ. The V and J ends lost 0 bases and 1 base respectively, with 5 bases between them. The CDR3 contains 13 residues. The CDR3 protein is CASSLDRSYEQYF. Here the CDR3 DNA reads TGCGCCAGCAGCTTGGACAGATCCTACGAGCAGTACTTC.

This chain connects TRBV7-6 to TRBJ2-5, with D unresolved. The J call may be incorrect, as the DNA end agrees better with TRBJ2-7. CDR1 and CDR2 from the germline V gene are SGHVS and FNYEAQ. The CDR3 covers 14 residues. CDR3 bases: TGTGCCAGCAGCTTAGGTCACAGTTCCTACGAGCAGTACTTC. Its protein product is CASSLGHSSYEQYF.

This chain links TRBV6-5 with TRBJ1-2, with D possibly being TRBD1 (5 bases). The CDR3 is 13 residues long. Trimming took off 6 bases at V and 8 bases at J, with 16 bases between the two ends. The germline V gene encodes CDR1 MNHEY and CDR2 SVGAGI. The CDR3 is CASSRKTGYGYTF. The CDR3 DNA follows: TGTGCCAGCAGCCGGAAAACAGGATACGGCTACACCTTC.

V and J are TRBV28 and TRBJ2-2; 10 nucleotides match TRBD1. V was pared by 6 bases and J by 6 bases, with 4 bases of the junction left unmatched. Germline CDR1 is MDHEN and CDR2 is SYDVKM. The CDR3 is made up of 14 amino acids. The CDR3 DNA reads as TGTGCCAGCAGAGACAGGGGGCTGGCCGGGGAGCTGTTTTTT. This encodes CASRDRGLAGELFF. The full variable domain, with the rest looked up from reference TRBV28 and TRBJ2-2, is DVKVTQSSRYLVKRTGEKVFLECVQDMDHENMFWYRQDPGLGLRLIYFSYDVKMKEKGDIPEGYSVSREKKERFSLILESASTNQTSMYLCASRDRGLAGELFFGEGSRLTVL.

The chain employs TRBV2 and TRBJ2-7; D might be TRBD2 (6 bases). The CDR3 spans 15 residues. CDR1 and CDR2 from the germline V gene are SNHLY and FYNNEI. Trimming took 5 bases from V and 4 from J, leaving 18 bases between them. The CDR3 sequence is CASSYGGDPPYEQYF. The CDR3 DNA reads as TGTGCCAGCAGTTACGGAGGGGACCCCCCATACGAGCAGTACTTC.

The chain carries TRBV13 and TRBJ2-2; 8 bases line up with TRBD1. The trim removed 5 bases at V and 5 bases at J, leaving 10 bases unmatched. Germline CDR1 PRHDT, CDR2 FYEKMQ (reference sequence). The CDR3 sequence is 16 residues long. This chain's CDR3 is CASSLKRTGWTGELFF. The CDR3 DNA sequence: TGTGCCAGCAGCCTAAAGAGGACAGGGTGGACCGGGGAGCTGTTTTTT.

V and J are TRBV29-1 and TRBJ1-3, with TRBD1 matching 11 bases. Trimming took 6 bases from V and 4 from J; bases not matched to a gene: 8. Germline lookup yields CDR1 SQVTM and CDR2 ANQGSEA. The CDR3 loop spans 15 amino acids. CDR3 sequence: CSVAGQGAGGNTIYF. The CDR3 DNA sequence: TGCAGCGTCGCCGGACAGGGGGCGGGAGGAAACACCATATATTTT.

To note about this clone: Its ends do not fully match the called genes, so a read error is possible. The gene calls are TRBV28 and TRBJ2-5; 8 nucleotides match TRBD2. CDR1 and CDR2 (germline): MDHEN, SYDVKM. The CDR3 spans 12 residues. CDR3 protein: CAGGGRRETQYF. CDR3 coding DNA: TGCGCCGGGGGGGGGCGCCGGGAGACCCAGTACTTC.

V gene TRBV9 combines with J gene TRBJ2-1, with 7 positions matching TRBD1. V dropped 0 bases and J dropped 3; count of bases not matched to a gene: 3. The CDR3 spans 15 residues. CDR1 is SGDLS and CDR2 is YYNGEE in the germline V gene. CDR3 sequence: CASSVGDSLYNEQFF. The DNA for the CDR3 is TGTGCCAGCAGCGTAGGGGACAGCCTCTACAATGAGCAGTTCTTC.

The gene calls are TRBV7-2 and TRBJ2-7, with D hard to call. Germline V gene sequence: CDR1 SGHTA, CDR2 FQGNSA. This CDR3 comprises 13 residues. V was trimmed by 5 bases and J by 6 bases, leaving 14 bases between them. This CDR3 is CASSINRNFEQYF. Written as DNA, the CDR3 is TGTGCCAGCAGCATAAACCGAAACTTCGAGCAGTACTTC.

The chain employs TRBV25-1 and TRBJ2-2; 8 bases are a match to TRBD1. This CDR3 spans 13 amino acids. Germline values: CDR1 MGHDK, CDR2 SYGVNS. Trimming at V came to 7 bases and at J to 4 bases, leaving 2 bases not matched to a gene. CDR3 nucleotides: TGTGCCAGCATAGACAGGGGCACCGGGGAGCTGTTTTTT. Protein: CASIDRGTGELFF.

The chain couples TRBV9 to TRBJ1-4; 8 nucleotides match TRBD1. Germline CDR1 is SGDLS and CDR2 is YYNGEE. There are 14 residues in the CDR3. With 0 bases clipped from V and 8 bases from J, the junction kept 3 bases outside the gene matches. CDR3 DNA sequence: TGTGCCAGCAGCGTAGCAGGGGGCAGCGAAAAACTGTTTTTT. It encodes CASSVAGGSEKLFF.

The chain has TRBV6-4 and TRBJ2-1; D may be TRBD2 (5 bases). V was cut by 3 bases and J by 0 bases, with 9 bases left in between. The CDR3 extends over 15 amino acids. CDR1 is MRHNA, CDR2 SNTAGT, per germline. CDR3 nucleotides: TGTGCCAGCAGTGAGAGGGAGAGCTCCTACAATGAGCAGTTCTTC. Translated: CASSERESSYNEQFF.

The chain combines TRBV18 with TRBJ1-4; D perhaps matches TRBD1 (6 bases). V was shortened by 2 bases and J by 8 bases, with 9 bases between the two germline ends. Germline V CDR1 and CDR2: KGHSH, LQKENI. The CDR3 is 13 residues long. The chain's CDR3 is CASSPTRGEKLFF. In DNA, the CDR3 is TGTGCCAGCTCACCAACGAGGGGGGAAAAACTGTTTTTT.

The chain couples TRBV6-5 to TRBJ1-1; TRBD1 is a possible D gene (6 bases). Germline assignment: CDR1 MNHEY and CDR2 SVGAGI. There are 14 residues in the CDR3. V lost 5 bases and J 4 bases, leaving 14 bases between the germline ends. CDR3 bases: TGTGCCAGCAGTGTGACAGGCAAGACCACTGAAGCTTTCTTT. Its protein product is CASSVTGKTTEAFF.

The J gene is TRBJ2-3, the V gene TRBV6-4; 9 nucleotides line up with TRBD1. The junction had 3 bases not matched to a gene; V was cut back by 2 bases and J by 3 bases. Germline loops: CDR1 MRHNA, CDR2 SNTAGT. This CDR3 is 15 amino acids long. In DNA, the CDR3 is TGTGCCAGCAGTGACACAGGGGGCGCGACAGATACGCAGTATTTT. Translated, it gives CASSDTGGATDTQYF.

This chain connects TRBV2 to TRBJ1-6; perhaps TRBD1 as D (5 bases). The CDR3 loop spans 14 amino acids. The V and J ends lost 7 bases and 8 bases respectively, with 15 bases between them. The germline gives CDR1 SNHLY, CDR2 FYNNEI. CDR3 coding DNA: TGTGCCAGCAAGCCAGGGACTTGGGATTCACCCCTCCACTTT. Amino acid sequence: CASKPGTWDSPLHF.

CDR3 coding DNA: TGTGCCTGGAGTGTACCCGGGAGCGAGCAGTACTTC. Its translation: CAWSVPGSEQYF. The chain links TRBV30 to TRBJ2-7; D perhaps matches TRBD2 (6 bases). Per the germline V gene, CDR1 is GTSNPN and CDR2 is SVGIG (reference sequence). V was pared by 0 bases and J by 6 bases, with 9 bases between. The CDR3 sequence is 12 residues long.

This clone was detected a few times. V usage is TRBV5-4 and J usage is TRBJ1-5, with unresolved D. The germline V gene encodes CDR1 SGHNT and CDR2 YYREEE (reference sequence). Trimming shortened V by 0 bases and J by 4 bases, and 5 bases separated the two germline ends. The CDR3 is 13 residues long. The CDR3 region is CASSLDRNQPQHF. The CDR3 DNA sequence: TGTGCCAGCAGCTTGGACAGAAATCAGCCCCAGCATTTT. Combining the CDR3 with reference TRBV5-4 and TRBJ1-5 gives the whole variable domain ETGVTQSPTHLIKTRGQQVTLRCSSQSGHNTVSWYQQALGQGPQFIFQYYREEENGRGNFPPRFSGLQFPNYSSELNVNALELDDSALYLCASSLDRNQPQHFGDGTRLSIL.